This is a list of T cell receptor delta chains from one sample in a study of Vδ1+ human thymocytes. TCRdb applied CATT to the multiplex PCR reads for clone calling. Of 70,000 to 90,000 delta-chain clones in the sample, around 32% are singletons; the top ten hold about 0.24%. Material: Vdelta1+ gamma-delta thymocytes from the thymus. Every receptor here comes from a boy under three years old who had congenital heart surgery. Each CDR3 is given with its conserved first and last residue. Each record gives: V gene, D gene, clone size, J gene, CDR3 protein, CDR3 DNA. A D gene is named only where the DNA matches it firmly. Rows give clone size only sometimes, using once, few, many, or a class for an expanded clone.

v_call: TRDV1; d_call: .; clone_size: .; j_call: TRDJ1; cdr3_aa: CALGASASGTVRWTDKLIF; cdr3_nt: TGTGCTCTTGGGGCCTCCGCCTCCGGGACGGTTAGGTGGACCGATAAACTCATCTTT
v_call: TRDV1; d_call: TRDD3; clone_size: .; j_call: TRDJ1; cdr3_aa: CALGEGNPPGDPSPKLIF; cdr3_nt: TGTGCTCTTGGGGAGGGGAATCCCCCGGGGGATCCCTCGCCTAAACTCATCTTT
v_call: TRDV2; d_call: TRDD3; clone_size: many; j_call: TRDJ1; cdr3_aa: CACDGVLGDTFPYTDKLIF; cdr3_nt: TGTGCCTGTGACGGAGTACTGGGGGATACCTTCCCGTACACCGATAAACTCATCTTT
v_call: TRDV1; d_call: .; clone_size: once; j_call: TRDJ1; cdr3_aa: CALGESLRRGCTDKLIF; cdr3_nt: TGTGCTCTTGGGGAATCGCTGCGAAGGGGGTGCACCGATAAACTCATCTTT
v_call: TRDV1; d_call: TRDD3; clone_size: once; j_call: TRDJ1; cdr3_aa: CALGEDNVSLGETDKLIF; cdr3_nt: TGTGCTCTTGGGGAAGATAATGTGTCCTTGGGGGAGACCGATAAACTCATCTTT
v_call: TRDV1; d_call: TRDD3; clone_size: few; j_call: TRDJ1; cdr3_aa: CALGGVFRTRLGDSYLPDKLIF; cdr3_nt: TGTGCTCTTGGGGGCGTCTTCCGTACCCGTCTGGGGGATAGTTATCTGCCCGATAAACTCATCTTT
v_call: TRDV1; d_call: .; clone_size: few; j_call: TRDJ1; cdr3_aa: CALGDPFYSGRDKLIF; cdr3_nt: TGTGCTCTTGGGGACCCCTTTTATTCCGGGCGCGATAAACTCATCTTT
v_call: TRDV1; d_call: .; clone_size: .; j_call: TRDJ1; cdr3_aa: CAVGELFRTLPTGGFTNDMEYTDKLIF; cdr3_nt: TGTGCTGTTGGGGAACTCTTTCGTACCCTTCCTACTGGGGGATTCACGAACGATATGGAGTACACCGATAAACTCATCTTT
v_call: TRDV1; d_call: TRDD3; clone_size: .; j_call: TRDJ1; cdr3_aa: CALGELWTLGGGYRVDTDKLIF; cdr3_nt: TGTGCTCTTGGGGAACTATGGACTCTTGGGGGGGGATACAGGGTGGACACCGATAAACTCATCTTT
v_call: TRDV1; d_call: .; clone_size: .; j_call: TRDJ1; cdr3_aa: CALGELSPAITGGDLVTYTDKLIF; cdr3_nt: TGTGCTCTTGGGGAACTCTCCCCGGCAATTACGGGGGGCGATTTGGTAACGTACACCGATAAACTCATCTTT
v_call: TRDV1; d_call: .; clone_size: .; j_call: TRDJ1; cdr3_aa: CALGELIRPYTDKLIF; cdr3_nt: TGTGCTCTTGGGGAACTTATCCGCCCGTACACCGATAAACTCATCTTT
v_call: TRDV1; d_call: TRDD3; clone_size: few; j_call: TRDJ1; cdr3_aa: CALGEDFPTLGDSTDKLIF; cdr3_nt: TGTGCTCTTGGGGAGGACTTTCCTACTCTGGGGGATAGCACCGATAAACTCATCTTT
v_call: TRDV1; d_call: TRDD3; clone_size: .; j_call: TRDJ1; cdr3_aa: CALGGTLGVEYTDKLIF; cdr3_nt: TGTGCTCTTGGGGGAACACTGGGGGTCGAGTACACCGATAAACTCATCTTT
v_call: TRDV1; d_call: .; clone_size: .; j_call: TRDJ1; cdr3_aa: CALGEPPLPTKDWGGNDKLIF; cdr3_nt: TGTGCTCTTGGGGAACCCCCCCTTCCTACAAAGGACTGGGGGGGAAACGATAAACTCATCTTT
v_call: TRDV1; d_call: TRDD3; clone_size: .; j_call: TRDJ1; cdr3_aa: CALGPRRSKLGIAEYTDKLIF; cdr3_nt: TGTGCTCTTGGTCCCCGCCGCTCTAAACTGGGGATAGCGGAGTACACCGATAAACTCATCTTT
v_call: TRDV1; d_call: TRDD3; clone_size: few; j_call: TRDJ1; cdr3_aa: CALGNLFPLVVLGHRVCCTDKLIF; cdr3_nt: TGTGCTCTTGGGAACCTCTTCCCGCTAGTAGTACTGGGGCATAGAGTCTGTTGCACCGATAAACTCATCTTT
v_call: TRDV1; d_call: TRDD2; clone_size: .; j_call: TRDJ1; cdr3_aa: CALGEMGPSYCKDRPQSDKLIF; cdr3_nt: TGTGCTCTTGGGGAAATGGGGCCTTCCTACTGTAAGGATAGACCGCAATCCGATAAACTCATCTTT
v_call: TRDV1; d_call: .; clone_size: .; j_call: TRDJ1; cdr3_aa: CALGEVPGGRLIF; cdr3_nt: TGTGCTCTTGGGGAAGTTCCCGGGGGGAGACTCATCTTT
v_call: TRDV1; d_call: TRDD3; clone_size: .; j_call: TRDJ1; cdr3_aa: CALGELHPWGIETDKLIF; cdr3_nt: TGTGCTCTTGGGGAACTCCACCCCTGGGGGATTGAGACCGATAAACTCATCTTT
v_call: TRDV1; d_call: .; clone_size: few; j_call: TRDJ1; cdr3_aa: CALGEGNLLSRRMPTLPTPIWGDKLIF; cdr3_nt: TGTGCTCTTGGGGAGGGGAACCTCCTTTCAAGACGGATGCCCACTCTACCGACCCCGATATGGGGCGATAAACTCATCTTT
v_call: TRDV1; d_call: .; clone_size: .; j_call: TRDJ1; cdr3_aa: CALGESSPMSLWRGDKLIF; cdr3_nt: TGTGCTCTTGGGGAATCTTCCCCCATGAGTTTATGGAGGGGCGATAAACTCATCTTT
v_call: TRDV1; d_call: TRDD3; clone_size: .; j_call: TRDJ1; cdr3_aa: CALGECLPSPGGYSGKLIF; cdr3_nt: TGTGCTCTTGGGGAATGCCTTCCTAGTCCTGGGGGATACAGCGGTAAACTCATCTTT
v_call: TRDV1; d_call: TRDD3; clone_size: .; j_call: TRDJ1; cdr3_aa: CALGELAGSYSAGGYLDTDKLIF; cdr3_nt: TGTGCTCTTGGGGAATTAGCAGGATCCTACTCCGCTGGGGGATACCTAGACACCGATAAACTCATCTTT
v_call: TRDV1; d_call: .; clone_size: few; j_call: TRDJ1; cdr3_aa: CALGEPLPTLGDTDKLIF; cdr3_nt: TGTGCTCTTGGGGAACCACTTCCTACGCTGGGGGATACCGATAAACTCATCTTT
v_call: TRDV1; d_call: TRDD2; clone_size: .; j_call: TRDJ1; cdr3_aa: CALGEPLPSYVTSGGPNTDKLIF; cdr3_nt: TGTGCTCTTGGGGAACCGCTCCCTTCCTACGTGACTTCTGGGGGCCCAAACACCGATAAACTCATCTTT
v_call: TRDV1; d_call: TRDD3; clone_size: .; j_call: TRDJ1; cdr3_aa: CALGEVPCPSVLGDREGARRGTDKLIF; cdr3_nt: TGTGCTCTTGGGGAAGTCCCTTGCCCATCTGTACTGGGGGATCGGGAGGGAGCTCGAAGGGGGACCGATAAACTCATCTTT
v_call: TRDV1; d_call: TRDD3; clone_size: few; j_call: TRDJ1; cdr3_aa: CALGVVHLLGDTGIGGTDKLIF; cdr3_nt: TGTGCTCTTGGGGTCGTACATTTACTGGGGGATACGGGGATCGGAGGCACCGATAAACTCATCTTT
v_call: TRDV1; d_call: .; clone_size: .; j_call: TRDJ1; cdr3_aa: CALGEGLPSLRRGGNTMYTDKLIF; cdr3_nt: TGTGCTCTTGGGGAAGGCCTTCCCTCATTACGGAGGGGTGGGAACACTATGTACACCGATAAACTCATCTTT
v_call: TRDV1; d_call: TRDD2; clone_size: .; j_call: TRDJ1; cdr3_aa: CALGDHFLRGDTDKLIF; cdr3_nt: TGTGCTCTTGGGGACCACTTCCTACGGGGGGACACCGATAAACTCATCTTT
v_call: TRDV1; d_call: TRDD3; clone_size: .; j_call: TRDJ1; cdr3_aa: CALGPPRVGDKGPRLTDKLIF; cdr3_nt: TGTGCTCTTGGGCCCCCGAGGGTGGGGGATAAAGGCCCACGGCTCACCGATAAACTCATCTTT
v_call: TRDV1; d_call: .; clone_size: .; j_call: TRDJ1; cdr3_aa: CALGCHGVVARDRSYTDKLIF; cdr3_nt: TGTGCTCTTGGGTGCCACGGGGTTGTGGCCCGCGACAGGTCGTACACCGATAAACTCATCTTT
v_call: TRDV1; d_call: .; clone_size: few; j_call: TRDJ1; cdr3_aa: CALGKRRDITDKLIF; cdr3_nt: TGTGCTCTTGGGAAGAGGCGGGACATCACCGATAAACTCATCTTT
v_call: TRDV1; d_call: .; clone_size: .; j_call: TRDJ1; cdr3_aa: CALGDLNRGGRTDKLIF; cdr3_nt: TGTGCTCTTGGGGATCTAAACCGGGGGGGTCGCACCGATAAACTCATCTTT
v_call: TRDV1; d_call: TRDD3; clone_size: .; j_call: TRDJ1; cdr3_aa: CALVWGIPSLTDKLIF; cdr3_nt: TGTGCTCTTGTCTGGGGGATACCCTCCCTCACCGATAAACTCATCTTT
v_call: TRDV1; d_call: TRDD3; clone_size: once; j_call: TRDJ1; cdr3_aa: CALVLLLPKLGDTLSVPNTDKLIF; cdr3_nt: TGTGCTCTTGTTCTCCTACTCCCGAAACTGGGGGATACGCTCTCGGTTCCGAACACCGATAAACTCATCTTT
v_call: TRDV1; d_call: TRDD3; clone_size: .; j_call: TRDJ1; cdr3_aa: CALGERHGFPGIRADKLIF; cdr3_nt: TGTGCTCTTGGGGAACGACACGGCTTTCCGGGGATACGTGCCGATAAACTCATCTTT
v_call: TRDV1; d_call: TRDD3; clone_size: .; j_call: TRDJ1; cdr3_aa: CALGERSLHGPLGDTDKLIF; cdr3_nt: TGTGCTCTTGGGGAAAGGTCTCTACATGGGCCACTGGGGGATACCGATAAACTCATCTTT
v_call: TRDV1; d_call: TRDD3; clone_size: few; j_call: TRDJ1; cdr3_aa: CALGEANLPTSHYYWGIRCSDKLIF; cdr3_nt: TGTGCTCTTGGGGAGGCGAACCTTCCTACGTCTCACTACTACTGGGGGATACGGTGTTCCGATAAACTCATCTTT
v_call: TRDV1; d_call: TRDD3; clone_size: many; j_call: TRDJ1; cdr3_aa: CALGDHPGAWGDTYTDKLIF; cdr3_nt: TGTGCTCTTGGGGACCACCCCGGGGCCTGGGGGGATACATACACCGATAAACTCATCTTT
v_call: TRDV2; d_call: TRDD3; clone_size: few; j_call: TRDJ1; cdr3_aa: CACGTMGDTPDKLIF; cdr3_nt: TGTGCCTGTGGCACAATGGGGGATACTCCCGATAAACTCATCTTT
v_call: TRDV1; d_call: TRDD3; clone_size: .; j_call: TRDJ1; cdr3_aa: CALGEGWGTQYTDKLIF; cdr3_nt: TGTGCTCTTGGGGAGGGCTGGGGGACACAGTACACCGATAAACTCATCTTT
v_call: TRDV1; d_call: TRDD3; clone_size: .; j_call: TRDJ1; cdr3_aa: CALGEIFGGYRYTDKLIF; cdr3_nt: TGTGCTCTTGGGGAAATTTTTGGGGGATACCGGTACACCGATAAACTCATCTTT
v_call: TRDV1; d_call: TRDD3; clone_size: few; j_call: TRDJ1; cdr3_aa: CALGFSGIRRNDKLIF; cdr3_nt: TGTGCTCTTGGGTTTAGCGGGATACGCCGAAACGATAAACTCATCTTT
v_call: TRDV1; d_call: .; clone_size: few; j_call: TRDJ1; cdr3_aa: CALGEPYTDKLIF; cdr3_nt: TGTGCTCTTGGGGAACCCTACACCGATAAACTCATCTTT
v_call: TRDV1; d_call: .; clone_size: .; j_call: TRDJ1; cdr3_aa: CALGELLFTSYAGGSHTDKLIF; cdr3_nt: TGTGCTCTTGGGGAACTCCTCTTTACTTCCTACGCTGGGGGATCCCACACCGATAAACTCATCTTT
v_call: TRDV1; d_call: TRDD3; clone_size: .; j_call: TRDJ1; cdr3_aa: CALGNPSHRLGDNADKLIF; cdr3_nt: TGTGCTCTTGGGAATCCTTCCCATCGACTGGGGGATAATGCCGATAAACTCATCTTT
v_call: TRDV1; d_call: TRDD3; clone_size: .; j_call: TRDJ1; cdr3_aa: CALGELHSWGLGNTDKLIF; cdr3_nt: TGTGCTCTTGGGGAACTGCACTCCTGGGGGCTAGGGAACACCGATAAACTCATCTTT
v_call: TRDV1; d_call: TRDD3; clone_size: .; j_call: TRDJ1; cdr3_aa: CALGEPKAILLGDTPADKLIF; cdr3_nt: TGTGCTCTTGGGGAACCCAAAGCCATCCTACTGGGGGATACGCCTGCCGATAAACTCATATTT
v_call: TRDV1; d_call: .; clone_size: .; j_call: TRDJ1; cdr3_aa: CALGGAPDLGSTYTDKLIF; cdr3_nt: TGTGCTCTTGGGGGGGCTCCAGACTTGGGGTCAACGTACACCGATAAACTCATCTTT
v_call: TRDV1; d_call: .; clone_size: few; j_call: TRDJ1; cdr3_aa: CALGDALYTRATDKLIF; cdr3_nt: TGTGCTCTTGGGGATGCACTGTATACCAGGGCCACCGATAAACTCATCTTT
v_call: TRDV1; d_call: TRDD3; clone_size: .; j_call: TRDJ1; cdr3_aa: CALGDLRLPSYETGGYAYTDKLIF; cdr3_nt: TGTGCTCTTGGGGATCTCCGTTTACCTTCCTACGAGACTGGGGGATACGCGTACACCGATAAACTCATCTTT